The clone carrying this T cell receptor (beta chain) was observed a few times. A second PCR of about 6 to 12 cycles used a sample-barcoded 5' primer and a J-beta primer mix. TCRdb used MiXCR to reprocess the 5' RACE reads, holding one entry per CDR3 protein. The sample holds about 1.8 million distinct CDR3 sequences, 49% seen once. These data originate in a study of blood T cells in healthy people across ages. The V gene lost 0 bases and the J gene lost 6 bases, with 8 bases spanning the gap. The germline gives CDR1 MGHRA, CDR2 YSYEKL. The length of the CDR3 is 13 residues. The V call is TRBV4-1, the J call TRBJ1-2, with D possibly TRBD1 on 6 matching bases. The TCR comes from a woman aged 40 to 55 in good health. Sample: blood. CDR3 bases: TGCGCCAGCAGCCAAGAAGGGGGGCATGGCTACACCTTC. This encodes CASSQEGGHGYTF.